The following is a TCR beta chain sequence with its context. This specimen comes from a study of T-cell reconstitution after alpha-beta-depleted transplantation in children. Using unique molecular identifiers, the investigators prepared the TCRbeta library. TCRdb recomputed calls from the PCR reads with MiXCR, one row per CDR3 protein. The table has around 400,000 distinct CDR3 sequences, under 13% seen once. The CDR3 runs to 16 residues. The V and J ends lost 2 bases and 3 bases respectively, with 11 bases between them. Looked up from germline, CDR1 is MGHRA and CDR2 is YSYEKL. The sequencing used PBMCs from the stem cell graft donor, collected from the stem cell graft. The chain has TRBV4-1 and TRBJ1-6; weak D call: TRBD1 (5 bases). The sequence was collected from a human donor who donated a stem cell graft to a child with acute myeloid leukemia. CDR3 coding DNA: TGCGCCAGCAGCCAAAGGGGTGTAGGCTATAATTCACCCCTCCACTTT. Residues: CASSQRGVGYNSPLHF.